Sequencing of this T cell receptor (beta chain) was carried out in a study of blood T cell repertoires in COVID-19. In the study's own analysis: Reference gene primer amplification gave estimated nucleated cell counts. Only in-frame clones appear in the TCRdb table, and some are missing; sequencing was by immunoSEQ multiplex PCR. Clonal size and the V and J genes are those of that table, whereas D and trimming came from the DNA. Of roughly 250,000 clones in the sample, around nine tenths were seen once. Germline-derived CDR1 and CDR2 are MNHEY and SMNVEV (reference sequence). V lost 2 bases to trimming and J lost 4 bases; unmatched junction nucleotides: 8. The CDR3 is 16 residues long. The study recruited people aged about 18 to 89 years across around 23 US areas.

The TCR originated in a woman under 30 who had recovered from COVID-19. The sample consisted of PBMCs or T cells enriched from blood (not recorded which). The V and J genes are TRBV27 and TRBJ1-5, with 7 positions matching TRBD1. In DNA, the CDR3 is TGTGCCAGCAGTTTAACACCTACAGGGGTTAATCAGCCCCAGCATTTT. Translated: CASSLTPTGVNQPQHF.